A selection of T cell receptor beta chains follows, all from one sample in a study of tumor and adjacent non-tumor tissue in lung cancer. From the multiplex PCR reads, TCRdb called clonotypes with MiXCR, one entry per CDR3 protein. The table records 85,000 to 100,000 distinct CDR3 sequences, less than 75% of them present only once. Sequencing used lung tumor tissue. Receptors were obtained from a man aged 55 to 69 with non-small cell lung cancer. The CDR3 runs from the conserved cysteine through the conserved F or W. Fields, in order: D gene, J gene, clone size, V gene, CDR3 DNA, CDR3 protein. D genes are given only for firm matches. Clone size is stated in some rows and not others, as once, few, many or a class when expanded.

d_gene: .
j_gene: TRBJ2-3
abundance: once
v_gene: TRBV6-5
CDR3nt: TGTGCCATCAGTTACTCACAGGGCACAGATACGCGGTATTTT
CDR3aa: CAISYSQGTDTRYF

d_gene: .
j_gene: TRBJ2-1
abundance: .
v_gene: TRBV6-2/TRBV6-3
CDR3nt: TGTGTCAGCAGTTCAAACAGTGAGCAGTTCTTC
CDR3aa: CVSSSNSEQFF

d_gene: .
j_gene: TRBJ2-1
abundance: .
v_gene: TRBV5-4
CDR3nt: TGTGCCAGCAGCTTGGTTGGACTGGCATACAATGAGCAGTTCTTC
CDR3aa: CASSLVGLAYNEQFF

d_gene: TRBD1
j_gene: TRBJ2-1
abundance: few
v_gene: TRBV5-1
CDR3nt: TGCGCCAGCAGCTTGGGGACAGGGTCCTATGAGCAGTTCTTC
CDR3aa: CASSLGTGSYEQFF

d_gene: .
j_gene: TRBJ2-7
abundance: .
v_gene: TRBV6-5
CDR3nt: TGTGCCAGCAGTTACGTCACAGGGAACTACGAGCGGCACTTC
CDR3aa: CASSYVTGNYERHF

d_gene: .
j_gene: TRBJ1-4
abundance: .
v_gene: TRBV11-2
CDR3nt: TGCACCAGCAAGGGTGCAGCTAATGAAAAACTGTTTTTT
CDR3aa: CTSKGAANEKLFF

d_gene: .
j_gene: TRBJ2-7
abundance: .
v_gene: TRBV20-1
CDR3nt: TGCAGTGCTAGAGGCGCAACACTAGCAATCCTGTCCGGCGAGCAGTACTTC
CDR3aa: CSARGATLAILSGEQYF

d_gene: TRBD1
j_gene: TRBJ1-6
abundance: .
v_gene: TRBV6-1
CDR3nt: TGTGCCTACAGTATCGGACAGGGAGCAAATTCACCCCTCCACTTT
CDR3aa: CAYSIGQGANSPLHF

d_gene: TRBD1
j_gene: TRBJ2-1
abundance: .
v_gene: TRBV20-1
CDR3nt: TGCAGTGCTTCCGGGACAGGGGGGGCCTCCTACAATGAGCAGTTCTTC
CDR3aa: CSASGTGGASYNEQFF

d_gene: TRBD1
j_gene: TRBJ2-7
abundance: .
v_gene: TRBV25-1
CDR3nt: TGTGCCAGCAGTGACATACAGGGGAGTGGGTACTACGAGCAGTACTTC
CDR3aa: CASSDIQGSGYYEQYF

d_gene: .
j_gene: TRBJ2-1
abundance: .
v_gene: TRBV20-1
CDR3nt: TGCAGTGCTAGTTACCAGAATGAGCAGATCTTC
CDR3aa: CSASYQNEQIF

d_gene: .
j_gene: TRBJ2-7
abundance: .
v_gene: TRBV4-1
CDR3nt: TGCGCCAGCAGCCAAGCCGGGATGGCCGGCTACGAGCAATACTTC
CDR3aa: CASSQAGMAGYEQYF

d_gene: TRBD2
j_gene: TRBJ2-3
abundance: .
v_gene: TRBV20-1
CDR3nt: TGCAGTGCTACCTCTCCGTGGGAGGGCTTGGCAGATACGCAGTATTTT
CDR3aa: CSATSPWEGLADTQYF

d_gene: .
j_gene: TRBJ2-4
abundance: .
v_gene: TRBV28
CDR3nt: TGTGCCAGCAGGGGGAGTTTAGCCAAAAGCATTCAGTACTTC
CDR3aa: CASRGSLAKSIQYF

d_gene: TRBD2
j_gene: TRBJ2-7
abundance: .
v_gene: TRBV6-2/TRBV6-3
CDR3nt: TGTGCCAGTAGCATCGGACTAGCCTACGAGCGGTACTTC
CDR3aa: CASSIGLAYERYF

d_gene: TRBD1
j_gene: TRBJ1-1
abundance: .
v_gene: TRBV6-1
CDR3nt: TGTGCCAGCAGTGAATTAGGGACAGGGAGGAGGACCGGAGCTTTCTTT
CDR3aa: CASSELGTGRRTGAFF

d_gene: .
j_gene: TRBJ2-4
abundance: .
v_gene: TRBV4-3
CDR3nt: TGCGCCAGCAGCCAAGATGGGGCGGCAGGCCCGGGCTTAGGCGAAAACATTCAGTACTTC
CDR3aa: CASSQDGAAGPGLGENIQYF

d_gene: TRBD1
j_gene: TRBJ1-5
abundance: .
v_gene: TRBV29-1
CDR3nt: TGCGGCGTTCGACAGGGCGATCAGCCCCAGCACTTT
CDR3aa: CGVRQGDQPQHF

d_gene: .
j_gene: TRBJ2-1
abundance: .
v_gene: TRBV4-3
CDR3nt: TGCGCCAGCAGCCAAGATCTAAGTGTGGGAAATGAGCAGTTCTTC
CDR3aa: CASSQDLSVGNEQFF

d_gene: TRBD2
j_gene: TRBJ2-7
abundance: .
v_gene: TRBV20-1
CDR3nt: TGCAGCGCTGCCCGGGACTACGACGAGCAGTGCTTC
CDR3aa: CSAARDYDEQCF

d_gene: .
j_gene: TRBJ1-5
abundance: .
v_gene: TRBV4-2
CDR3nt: TGTACCAGCAGCCGGGTCCGAGCGCAGTTGGGGGAGCCCCAGCATTTT
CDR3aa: CTSSRVRAQLGEPQHF

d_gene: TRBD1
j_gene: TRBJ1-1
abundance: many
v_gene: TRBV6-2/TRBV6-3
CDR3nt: TGTGCCAGCAGTTTGGGACAGGGGACTGAAGCTTTCTTT
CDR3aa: CASSLGQGTEAFF

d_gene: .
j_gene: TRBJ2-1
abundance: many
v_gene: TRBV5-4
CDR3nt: TGTGCCAGCAGCTTGGCGCTAGCGAACAATGAGCAGTTCTTC
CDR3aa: CASSLALANNEQFF

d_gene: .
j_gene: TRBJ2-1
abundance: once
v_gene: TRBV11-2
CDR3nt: TGTGCCAGCAGCCAACACCGGGGGATGAGGGATGAGCAGCTCTTC
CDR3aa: CASSQHRGMRDEQLF

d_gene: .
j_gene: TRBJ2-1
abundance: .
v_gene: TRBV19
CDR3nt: TGTGCCAGTAGTACCTTAGCACCCGATTACAATGAACAGTTCTTC
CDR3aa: CASSTLAPDYNEQFF

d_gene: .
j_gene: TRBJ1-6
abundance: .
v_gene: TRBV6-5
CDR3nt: TGTGCCAGCAGACCCCCGGGGGGTAACCCACCCCTCCGCTTT
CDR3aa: CASRPPGGNPPLRF

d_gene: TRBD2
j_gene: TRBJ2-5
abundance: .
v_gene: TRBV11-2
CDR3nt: TGTGCCAGCAGCCTAATTCCTGGCGGGGGGAAAGAGACCCAGTACTTC
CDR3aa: CASSLIPGGGKETQYF

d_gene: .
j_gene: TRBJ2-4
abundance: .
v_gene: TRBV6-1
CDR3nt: TGTGCCAGCAGTGAAGGGGACTTTGACAAAAACATTCAGTACTTC
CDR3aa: CASSEGDFDKNIQYF

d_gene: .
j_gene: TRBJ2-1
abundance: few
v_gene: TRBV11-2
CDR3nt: TGTGCCAGCAGCACCCGACTAGAGGGGAATGAGCAGTTCTTC
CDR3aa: CASSTRLEGNEQFF

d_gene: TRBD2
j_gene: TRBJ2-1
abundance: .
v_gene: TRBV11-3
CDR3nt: TGTGCCAGCAGCTGCCAGACTAGCCGAAGCTCCTACAATGAGCAGTTCTTC
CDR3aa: CASSCQTSRSSYNEQFF

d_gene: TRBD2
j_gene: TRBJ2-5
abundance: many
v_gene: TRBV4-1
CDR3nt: TGCGCCAGCAGCCAAGCCCTAGCGGGAGCTGGGGAGGAGACCCAGTACTTC
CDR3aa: CASSQALAGAGEETQYF

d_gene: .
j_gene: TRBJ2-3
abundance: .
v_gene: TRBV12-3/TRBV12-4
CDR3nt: TGTGCCAGCACTTTCTGGGATACGCAGTATTTT
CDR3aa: CASTFWDTQYF

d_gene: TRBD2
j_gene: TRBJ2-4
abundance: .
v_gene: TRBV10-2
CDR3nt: TGCGCCAGCAGTGGAAGACTAGCGCTAGCTAAAAACATTCAGTACTTC
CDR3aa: CASSGRLALAKNIQYF

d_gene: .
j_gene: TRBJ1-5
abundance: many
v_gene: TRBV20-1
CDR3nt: TGCAGTGCGGGCGGCACTAGCAATCAGCCCCAGCATTTT
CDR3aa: CSAGGTSNQPQHF

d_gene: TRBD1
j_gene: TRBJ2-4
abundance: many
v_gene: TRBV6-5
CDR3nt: TGTGCCAGCAGTTCTACAGGGGGCGGGAACATTCAGTACTTC
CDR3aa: CASSSTGGGNIQYF

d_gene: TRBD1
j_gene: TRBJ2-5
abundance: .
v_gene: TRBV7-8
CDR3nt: TGTGCCAGCAGCACCAACATCGGGACAGGGGAGGAGACCCAGTACTTC
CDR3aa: CASSTNIGTGEETQYF

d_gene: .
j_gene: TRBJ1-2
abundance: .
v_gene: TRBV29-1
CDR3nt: TGCAACGTTGGCGGACAGCCTAACTATGGCTACACCTTC
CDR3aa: CNVGGQPNYGYTF

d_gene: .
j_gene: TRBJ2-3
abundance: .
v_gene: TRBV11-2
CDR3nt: TGTGCCAGCAGCAACCGGACCTTTACGGCTACGCAGTGTTTT
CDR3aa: CASSNRTFTATQCF

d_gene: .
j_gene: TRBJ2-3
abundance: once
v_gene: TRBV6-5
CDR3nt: TGTGCCAGCAGGCAGGGACAGCCTAGCGCAGACACGCAGTATTTT
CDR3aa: CASRQGQPSADTQYF

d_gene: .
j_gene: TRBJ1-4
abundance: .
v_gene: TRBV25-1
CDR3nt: TGTGCCAGCAGTGAAGACACAGGGTTAAATGAAAAACTGTTTTTT
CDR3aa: CASSEDTGLNEKLFF

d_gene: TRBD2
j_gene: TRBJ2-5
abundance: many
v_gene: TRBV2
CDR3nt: TGTGCCAGCAGTCCTCTAGCGGGAGGAGGAGAGACCCAGTACTTC
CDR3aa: CASSPLAGGGETQYF

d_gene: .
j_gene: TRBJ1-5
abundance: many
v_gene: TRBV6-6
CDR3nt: TGTGCCAGCAGTCGGAATTCGGTCCAGGGAAGCAATCAGCCCCAGCATTTT
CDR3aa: CASSRNSVQGSNQPQHF

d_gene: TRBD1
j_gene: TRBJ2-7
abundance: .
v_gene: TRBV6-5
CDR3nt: TGTGCCAGCAATGGGACAGGGAGGTTTTCCTACAAGCAGTACTTC
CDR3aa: CASNGTGRFSYKQYF

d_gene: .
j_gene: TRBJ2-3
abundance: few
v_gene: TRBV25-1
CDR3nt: TGTGCCAGCAGTGGTTACAGGGCAGATACGCAGTATTTT
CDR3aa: CASSGYRADTQYF

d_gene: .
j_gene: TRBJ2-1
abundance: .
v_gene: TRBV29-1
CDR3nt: TGCAGCGTTGAAGTCGGGCTAGTAGGCAATAAGCAGTTTTTC
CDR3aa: CSVEVGLVGNKQFF

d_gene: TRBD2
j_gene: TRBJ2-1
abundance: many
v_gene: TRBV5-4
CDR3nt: TGTGCCAGCAGCTCGCCAATCCCGGGACTAGCGGGAGTGGAGCAGTTCTTC
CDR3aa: CASSSPIPGLAGVEQFF

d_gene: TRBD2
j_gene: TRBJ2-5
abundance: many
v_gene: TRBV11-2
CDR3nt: TGTGCCAGCAGCCTTAGCGGGGGGCACCAAGAGACCCAGTACTTC
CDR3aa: CASSLSGGHQETQYF

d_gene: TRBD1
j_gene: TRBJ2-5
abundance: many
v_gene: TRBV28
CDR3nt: TGTGCCAGCAGTATACAGGGGACACGGCAAGAGACCCAGTACTTC
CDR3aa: CASSIQGTRQETQYF

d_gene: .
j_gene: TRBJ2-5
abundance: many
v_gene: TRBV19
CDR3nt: TGTGCCAGTGGTACAGGGACAACGTACCAAGAGACCCAGTACTTC
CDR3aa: CASGTGTTYQETQYF

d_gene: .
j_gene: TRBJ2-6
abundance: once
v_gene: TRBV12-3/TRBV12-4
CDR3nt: TGTGCCAGCAGTCCGGACAGAGTTCTCTCGGGGGCCAACGTCCTGAGTTTC
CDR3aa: CASSPDRVLSGANVLSF

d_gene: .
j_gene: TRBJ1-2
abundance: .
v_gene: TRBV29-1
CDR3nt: TGCAGCGCTGAAGGGCGGGGCTATGGTTACACCTTC
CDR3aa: CSAEGRGYGYTF

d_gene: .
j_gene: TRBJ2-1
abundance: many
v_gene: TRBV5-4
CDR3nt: TGTGCCAGCAGCTTCCCCCAGGGGTATGAGCAGTTCTTC
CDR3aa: CASSFPQGYEQFF

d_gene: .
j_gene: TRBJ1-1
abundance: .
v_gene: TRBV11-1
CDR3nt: TGTGACAGCAGCACCGCTGGGGGTCCCTCTGAAGCTTTCTTT
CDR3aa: CDSSTAGGPSEAFF

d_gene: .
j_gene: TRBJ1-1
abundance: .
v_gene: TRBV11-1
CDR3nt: TGTGTCAGCAGCTTATCGGCGGGCGGGACTGAAGCTTTATTT
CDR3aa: CVSSLSAGGTEALF

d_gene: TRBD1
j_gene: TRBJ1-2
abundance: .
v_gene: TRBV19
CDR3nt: TGTGCCAGTAGTACCCGGGACAGCCAAACCCTCTATGGCTACACCTTC
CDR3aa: CASSTRDSQTLYGYTF